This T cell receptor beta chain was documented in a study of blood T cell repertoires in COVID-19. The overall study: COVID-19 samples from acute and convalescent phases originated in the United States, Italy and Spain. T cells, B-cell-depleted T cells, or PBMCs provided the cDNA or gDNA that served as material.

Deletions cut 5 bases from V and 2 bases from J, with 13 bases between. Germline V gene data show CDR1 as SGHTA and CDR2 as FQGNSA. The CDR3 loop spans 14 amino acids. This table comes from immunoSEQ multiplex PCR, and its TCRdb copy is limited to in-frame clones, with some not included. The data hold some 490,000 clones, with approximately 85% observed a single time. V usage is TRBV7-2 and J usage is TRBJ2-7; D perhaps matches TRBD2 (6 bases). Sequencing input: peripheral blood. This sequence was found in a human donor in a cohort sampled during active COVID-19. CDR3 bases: TGTGCCAGCAGCCCCGGAGGGTACGCCTACGAGCAGTACTTC. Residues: CASSPGGYAYEQYF.